Listed here are 17 T cell receptor beta chains from one sample, sequenced in a study of T cell responses to AZD1222 COVID-19 vaccine. Produced via immunoSEQ multiplex PCR; TCRdb's table is partial and in-frame only. Of about 100,000 clones listed, around 86% are singletons. The source was peripheral blood, collected 28 days after the second dose of the MenACWY control vaccine. The receptor set was obtained from an adult who received the MenACWY meningococcal vaccine as a control.

The rearrangement joins TRBV11-2 to TRBJ1-3; no firm D call. Germline CDR1 SGHAT, CDR2 FQNNGV. The V end lost 7 bases, the J end lost 0 bases, and 13 bases lay between the germline ends. CDR3 length: 15 residues. CDR3: CASKAVELSGNTIYF. CDR3 DNA: TGTGCCAGCAAAGCCGTTGAACTCTCTGGAAACACCATATATTTT.

V gene TRBV5-5 combines with J gene TRBJ1-2; 7 bases align to TRBD1. Trimming at V came to 3 bases and at J to 1 base, leaving 3 bases not matched to a gene. Germline CDR1 and CDR2: SGHKS and YYEKEE (reference sequence). This CDR3 spans 14 amino acids. CDR3 coding DNA: TGTGCCAGCAGCTCGGGACAGCATAACTATGGCTACACCTTC. Amino acid sequence: CASSSGQHNYGYTF. Combining the CDR3 with reference TRBV5-5 and TRBJ1-2 gives the whole variable domain DAGVTQSPTHLIKTRGQQVTLRCSPISGHKSVSWYQQVLGQGPQFIFQYYEKEERGRGNFPDRFSARQFPNYSSELNVNALLLGDSALYLCASSSGQHNYGYTFGSGTRLTVV.

CDR3 loop: CASSSRGRGQTEAFF. As DNA, the CDR3 is TGTGCCAGCAGCTCGCGGGGAAGGGGACAAACTGAAGCTTTCTTT. This chain joins TRBV5-6 and TRBJ1-1; D might be TRBD1 (6 bases). There are 15 residues in the CDR3. Germline CDR1 reads SGHDT; CDR2 reads YYEEEE. V shed 3 bases and J shed 5 bases, with 17 bases lying between them. The entire variable domain, with the rest obtained from reference TRBV5-6 and TRBJ1-1, is as follows: DAGVTQSPTHLIKTRGQQVTLRCSPKSGHDTVSWYQQALGQGPQFIFQYYEEEERQRGNFPDRFSGHQFPNYSSELNVNALLLGDSALYLCASSSRGRGQTEAFFGQGTRLTVV.

V is TRBV20-1 and J is TRBJ2-1; D call uncertain. V gave up 1 base and J gave up 5 bases, with 3 bases separating them. CDR1 and CDR2 (germline): DFQATT, SNEGSKA (reference sequence). This CDR3 has 11 residues. The CDR3 protein is CSARGDNEQFF. Written as DNA, the CDR3 is TGCAGTGCTAGAGGTGACAATGAGCAGTTCTTC.

The V call is TRBV7-8, the J call TRBJ2-3; unclear D gene. Trimming removed 2 bases from V and 8 bases from J, with 20 bases in between. The germline V gene has CDR1 SGHVS and CDR2 FQNEAQ. The CDR3 extends over 16 amino acids. CDR3 coding DNA: TGTGCCAGCAGCTTACAAGTCAGTCCCGAGTACTTTACGCAGTATTTT. Its translation is CASSLQVSPEYFTQYF.

The chain uses TRBV28 and TRBJ2-7; TRBD1 aligns across 7 bases. This CDR3 comprises 14 residues. Germline CDR1 reads MDHEN; CDR2 reads SYDVKM. V was pared by 2 bases and J by 7 bases, with 8 bases of the junction left unmatched. The CDR3 loop reads CASSLPDRVGEQYF. In DNA form, the CDR3 reads TGTGCCAGCAGTTTACCTGACAGGGTGGGAGAGCAGTACTTC.

V usage is TRBV5-1 and J usage is TRBJ2-7; no clear D gene. V dropped 2 bases and J dropped 2 bases, with 14 bases sitting between them. Germline loops: CDR1 SGHRS, CDR2 YFSETQ. This CDR3 region has 15 residues. The CDR3 DNA reads as TGCGCCAGCAGCTTTCTTCAGGATCCCACCTACGAGCAGTACTTC. Translated: CASSFLQDPTYEQYF. Variable domain in full (rest from reference TRBV5-1 and TRBJ2-7): KAGVTQTPRYLIKTRGQQVTLSCSPISGHRSVSWYQQTPGQGLQFLFEYFSETQRNKGNFPGRFSGRQFSNSRSEMNVSTLELGDSALYLCASSFLQDPTYEQYFGPGTRLTVT.

This clone turned up a few times. The chain combines TRBV24-1 with TRBJ1-2, with 9 bases identical to TRBD1. The length of the CDR3 is 14 residues. Per germline, CDR1 KGHDR and CDR2 SFDVKD. J gave up 2 bases and V 6 bases, and 3 bases lay outside the gene matches. The CDR3 sequence: CATSPGTGNYGYTF. As DNA, the CDR3 is TGTGCCACCAGTCCCGGGACAGGGAACTATGGCTACACCTTC.

The rearrangement joins TRBV4-1 to TRBJ2-1; 9 bases are shared with TRBD2. The CDR3 contains 17 residues. The germline V gene has CDR1 MGHRA and CDR2 YSYEKL. V gave up 1 base and J gave up 7 bases; unmatched junction bases: 11. CDR3 nucleotides: TGCGCCAGCAGCCAAGCCCGCGGGGGGGCGAGGGGGAATGAGCAGTTCTTC. It codes for CASSQARGGARGNEQFF.

V gene TRBV6-2 or TRBV6-3 combines with J gene TRBJ2-1; 13 bases are a match to TRBD2. V shed 3 bases, J shed 3 bases, and the junction held 5 bases outside the gene matches. CDR1 MNHEY and CDR2 SVGEGT come from the germline V gene. CDR3 length equals 17 residues. In nucleotides, the CDR3 is TGTGCCAGCAGTTATTCCGGGACTAGCGGGGTCTACAATGAGCAGTTCTTC. Encoded protein: CASSYSGTSGVYNEQFF.

This chain connects TRBV29-1 to TRBJ1-2; TRBD1 matches 9 bases. Per germline, CDR1 SQVTM and CDR2 ANQGSEA. Trimming removed 6 bases from V and 0 bases from J; junction bases left unmatched: 5. The CDR3 runs to 14 residues. The CDR3 DNA sequence: TGCAGCGTATACAGGGGGCAGGCTAACTATGGCTACACCTTC. It codes for CSVYRGQANYGYTF.

This clone is a singleton in its sample. The V and J genes are TRBV11-2 and TRBJ2-1; weak D call: TRBD1 (6 bases). This CDR3 is built from 12 residues. V was clipped by 5 bases and J by 10 bases, with 12 bases between them. Germline values: CDR1 SGHAT, CDR2 FQNNGV. CDR3 nucleotide sequence: TGTGCCAGCAGCCCCCAGGGACACGAGCAGTTCTTC. Amino acid sequence: CASSPQGHEQFF.

V usage is TRBV7-2 and J usage is TRBJ2-5, with D perhaps assigned TRBD1 or TRBD2 (6 bases each). Germline CDR1 is SGHTA and CDR2 is FQGNSA. Trimming pared 3 bases from V and 4 bases from J, leaving 15 bases between. This CDR3 spans 15 amino acids. The CDR3 coding sequence is TGTGCCAGCAGCTTGCCGTCGGGGGCCGGAGAGACCCAGTACTTC. It codes for CASSLPSGAGETQYF.

The chain is built from TRBV2 and TRBJ1-6; 9 bases are shared with TRBD1. The CDR3 contains 13 residues. V was pared by 10 bases and J by 4 bases, with 2 bases of the junction left unmatched. Germline V gives CDR1 SNHLY, CDR2 FYNNEI. The CDR3 loop reads CATGTGYNSPLHF. CDR3 nucleotides: TGTGCCACCGGGACAGGGTATAATTCACCCCTCCACTTT.

This clone has just one count. The chain employs TRBV11-2 and TRBJ1-1; TRBD1 agrees at 7 bases. Unmatched junction bases numbered 9, after V lost 4 bases and J lost 1 base. Per germline, CDR1 SGHAT and CDR2 FQNNGV. The CDR3 covers 16 residues. The CDR3 DNA is TGTGCCAGCAGCTCATCAGGACAGGCGGGGAACACTGAAGCTTTCTTT. It specifies CASSSSGQAGNTEAFF.

V usage is TRBV7-2 and J usage is TRBJ1-2; D possibly corresponds to TRBD1 (6 bases). Germline V gene sequence: CDR1 SGHTA, CDR2 FQGNSA. The CDR3 is 15 amino acids. Trimming stripped 3 bases from V and 7 bases from J, with 18 bases between. The CDR3 sequence: CASSFDGQLGGGYTF. Written as DNA, the CDR3 is TGTGCCAGCAGCTTCGACGGACAGCTTGGGGGTGGCTACACCTTC.

This clone was seen a few times. CDR3 nucleotide sequence: TGTGCCAGCAGCTTGGTCCGGGGTGGGAACACTGAAGCTTTCTTT. Translation gives CASSLVRGGNTEAFF. The chain has TRBV5-8 and TRBJ1-1; D uncertain. CDR3 length equals 15 residues. V was shortened by 0 bases and J by 1 base, with 10 bases between the two germline ends. In germline, CDR1 is SGHTS, CDR2 YDEGEE.